These T cell receptor beta chains were read from a single sample in a study of T cell changes during pregnancy in multiple sclerosis. Data came from immunoSEQ multiplex PCR; TCRdb stores just in-frame clones and leaves some out. The profile shows about 68,000 clones, 90% to 95% of them singletons. The material was peripheral blood, obtained in the second trimester of pregnancy. All receptors derive from a female donor in good health, enrolled as a control in a pregnancy study. Each CDR3 is given with its conserved first and last residue. D genes are given only for firm matches. Not all rows give a size; the values are once, few, many and, for expanded clones, a class.

length	V	J	size	D	CDR3	DNA
15	TRBV10-3	TRBJ1-2	.	TRBD1	CAISRTGAEDYGYTF	TGTGCCATCAGCCGGACAGGGGCTGAAGACTATGGCTACACCTTC
14	TRBV4-2	TRBJ2-5	medium-sized	.	CASSQWRNQETQYF	TGTGCCAGCAGCCAATGGCGGAACCAAGAGACCCAGTACTTC
16	TRBV7-7	TRBJ2-1	.	.	CASSLFFAGRMGEQFF	TGTGCTAGCAGCTTATTTTTTGCGGGACGTATGGGTGAGCAGTTCTTC
17	TRBV6-4	TRBJ2-6	.	.	CASSLGTRQSRANVLTF	TGTGCCAGCAGTCTGGGCACACGACAAAGTCGGGCCAACGTCCTGACTTTC
12	TRBV9	TRBJ1-2	.	.	CASSVGQLGPSF	TGTGCCAGCAGCGTCGGACAGCTCGGGCCTTCCTTC
13	TRBV18	TRBJ1-2	.	.	CASSPSGDYGYTF	TGTGCCAGCTCGCCTTCAGGGGACTATGGCTACACCTTC
17	TRBV9	TRBJ2-3	.	TRBD2	CASSPQGLAGVTDTQYF	TGTGCCAGCAGCCCTCAGGGACTAGCGGGAGTAACAGATACGCAGTATTTT
13	TRBV28	TRBJ1-5	.	.	CASSLSPVQPQHF	TGTGCCAGCAGTTTATCGCCAGTTCAGCCCCAGCATTTT
15	TRBV27	TRBJ2-7	.	TRBD1	CASSLGTGIGYEQYF	TGTGCCAGCAGTTTGGGGACAGGGATAGGTTACGAGCAGTACTTC
15	TRBV5-1	TRBJ1-2	.	TRBD1	CASSRIPTGGYGYTF	TGCGCCAGCAGCCGAATCCCGACAGGGGGCTATGGCTACACCTTC
16	TRBV9	TRBJ2-1	.	.	CASSALGRGVENEQFF	TGTGCCAGCAGCGCCCTAGGGAGGGGGGTCGAGAATGAGCAGTTCTTC
14	TRBV18	TRBJ1-2	.	.	CASSPLLDSSGYTF	TGTGCCAGCTCACCCCTACTGGACAGTAGCGGCTACACCTTC
12	TRBV30	TRBJ2-1	.	.	CAWSSSYNEQFF	TGTGCCTGGAGCAGCTCCTACAATGAGCAGTTCTTC
16	TRBV5-5	TRBJ2-5	.	.	CASRSRIRAVQETQYF	TGTGCCAGCAGGAGTCGCATCAGGGCAGTCCAAGAGACCCAGTACTTC
17	TRBV2	TRBJ2-1	.	TRBD2	CASKRLAGGPNYNEQFF	TGTGCCAGCAAACGACTAGCGGGAGGGCCTAATTACAATGAGCAGTTCTTC
17	TRBV18	TRBJ1-5	.	TRBD1	CASSPPGQGAPGQPQHF	TGTGCCAGCTCACCACCGGGACAGGGGGCCCCCGGTCAGCCCCAGCATTTT
14	TRBV5-6	TRBJ1-1	once	.	CASSLWGRGTEAFF	TGTGCCAGCAGCCTCTGGGGCAGGGGAACTGAAGCTTTCTTT